This is a list of T cell receptor beta chains from one sample in a study of blood T cell repertoires in COVID-19. The assay was immunoSEQ multiplex PCR, and TCRdb's table has in-frame clones only and misses some. There are fewer than 350,000 clones in the sample; roughly nine tenths occur only once, and 4.5% to 5.5% lies in the top ten. Sequencing was performed on PBMCs or T cells enriched from blood (not recorded which). These receptors were collected from a man in his sixties who had recovered from COVID-19. Both conserved end residues are part of each CDR3. Fields, in order: J gene, CDR3 length, clone size, V gene, D gene, CDR3 DNA, CDR3 protein. A D gene is named only where the DNA matches it firmly. Clone size, where shown, is once, few, many, or a class for clones that have expanded.

TRBJ2-3,14,.,TRBV27,.,TGTGCCAGCAGTTTGGGTCGGAGGCCAGATACGCAGTATTTT,CASSLGRRPDTQYF
TRBJ1-1,11,.,TRBV19,.,TGTGCCAGCCGAGGGTTTCAGGAAGCTTTCTTT,CASRGFQEAFF
TRBJ2-3,15,.,TRBV27,TRBD2,TGTGCCAGCAGTTTTAGCGGGAGTGGGGGAGATACGCAGTATTTT,CASSFSGSGGDTQYF
TRBJ1-6,15,.,TRBV27,.,TGTGCCAGCAGTTTTCGATGGACATATAATTCACCCCTCCACTTT,CASSFRWTYNSPLHF
TRBJ2-1,12,.,TRBV7-9,.,TGTGCCAGCAGCTTAGGGCTAGGTGAGCAGTTCTTC,CASSLGLGEQFF
TRBJ1-2,13,once,TRBV6-5,.,TGTGCCAGCAGCCTACAGGGCCTCTATGGCTACACCTTC,CASSLQGLYGYTF
TRBJ2-2,15,.,TRBV28,.,TGTGCCAGCAGCTTACCCAGGGGCCACACCGGGGAGCTGTTTTTT,CASSLPRGHTGELFF
TRBJ1-1,14,.,TRBV6-5,.,TGTGCCAGCAGTTTGGGAGGGCGCGGAACTGAAGCTTTCTTT,CASSLGGRGTEAFF
TRBJ2-3,15,.,TRBV20-1,.,TGCAGTGCTAGTGGCCCTAGGATTAAAACAGATACGCAGTATTTT,CSASGPRIKTDTQYF
TRBJ2-7,18,.,TRBV28,TRBD2,TGTGCCAGCAGTTTATGGGGACTAGCGGGAGACCCCTCCTACGAGCAGTACTTC,CASSLWGLAGDPSYEQYF
TRBJ2-3,15,.,TRBV19,.,TGTGCCAGTAGTATAGGACAGGTTAGCACAGATACGCAGTATTTT,CASSIGQVSTDTQYF
TRBJ2-5,14,.,TRBV3-1/TRBV3-2,.,TGTGCCAGCAGAATCAGACAGAGCCAAGAGACCCAGTACTTC,CASRIRQSQETQYF
TRBJ2-3,14,.,TRBV18,.,TGTGCCAGCTCACTCTCGGTAGCTCAAGATACGCAGTATTTT,CASSLSVAQDTQYF
TRBJ2-7,15,.,TRBV5-4,TRBD2,TGTGCCAGCAGCTTGGAACTAGCGGGAGGCTACGAGCAGTACTTC,CASSLELAGGYEQYF
TRBJ2-1,15,.,TRBV4-3,TRBD2,TGCGCCAGCAGCCAAGATGGGAGGGTTGTCGATGAGCAGTTCTTC,CASSQDGRVVDEQFF
TRBJ2-1,17,.,TRBV19,.,TGTGCCAGTAGTATTATAGGGGAATTTAGTTCCTACAATGAGCAGTTCTTC,CASSIIGEFSSYNEQFF
TRBJ2-1,17,.,TRBV19,TRBD2,TGTGCCAGTAGACTAACCCCGCCTAGCGGGGGAAACAATGAGCAGTTCTTC,CASRLTPPSGGNNEQFF
TRBJ2-2,12,.,TRBV28,.,TGTGCCAGCAGGTGGACAACCGGGGAGCTGTTTTTT,CASRWTTGELFF